This record looks at one T cell receptor (beta chain) sequence and its context. Method: immunoSEQ multiplex PCR; TCRdb's copy keeps in-frame clones and lacks some. Counted here are roughly 160,000 clones, 96% occurring once; the ten biggest clones make up approximately 1%. V was cut by 0 bases and J by 5 bases, with 10 bases left in between. This CDR3 is 13 amino acids long. CDR1 GTSNPN and CDR2 SVGIG come from the germline V gene (reference sequence). The data belong to a study of control samples from healthy donors and cancer patients. This clonotype was obtained from a woman aged 25-40 years in good health. Input material: blood. The chain links TRBV30 to TRBJ1-1; D gene ambiguous. As DNA, the CDR3 is TGTGCCTGGAGTGTACGGGAGAGGACTGAAGCTTTCTTT. Its protein is CAWSVRERTEAFF.